The rows below give T cell receptor beta chains drawn from one sample of a study of T cells in localized non-small cell lung cancer. TCRdb's table, derived via immunoSEQ multiplex PCR, lists solely in-frame clones and lacks some. The repertoire holds roughly 1,200 clones, 15% to 20% seen once, with about 15% in the top ten. The sample in question was lung tumor tissue, obtained before any cancer treatment. The receptors were sampled from a woman between 35 and 75 years old with stage II lung adenocarcinoma. Both conserved end residues are part of each CDR3.

V: TRBV6-8; J: TRBJ1-1; CDR3: CASSYSTLNTEAFF
V: TRBV30; J: TRBJ2-7; CDR3: CAWRGLLSYEQYF
V: TRBV28; J: TRBJ1-5; CDR3: CASSPRGRGSDQPQHF
V: TRBV29-1; J: TRBJ2-1; CDR3: CSVEGADSSYNEQFF
V: TRBV23-1; J: TRBJ1-1; CDR3: CASSWTGGTEAFF
V: TRBV11-3; J: TRBJ2-7; CDR3: CASSSMGLAYEQYF
V: TRBV19; J: TRBJ1-1; CDR3: CASNSGIQALNTEAFF
V: TRBV11-3; J: TRBJ2-1; CDR3: CASSGSGGDNEQFF
V: TRBV9; J: TRBJ2-7; CDR3: CASSPRTDSYEQYF
V: TRBV30; J: TRBJ1-4; CDR3: CAWRWTGVNEKLFF
V: TRBV25-1; J: TRBJ1-6; CDR3: CASSERGRANSPLHF
V: TRBV11-3; J: TRBJ1-1; CDR3: CASSPTYMNTEAFF
V: TRBV7-2; J: TRBJ1-1; CDR3: CASSGRTGAEAFF
V: TRBV12-5; J: TRBJ2-7; CDR3: CASGLELYEQYF
V: TRBV6-8; J: TRBJ2-7; CDR3: CAISRTRTYEQYF
V: TRBV6-8; J: TRBJ2-6; CDR3: CASVAVSGANVLTF
V: TRBV14; J: TRBJ1-2; CDR3: CASSQEAGTPQGDGYTF
V: TRBV11-3; J: TRBJ2-3; CDR3: CASSRTSGSTDTQYF
V: TRBV6-8; J: TRBJ1-5; CDR3: CASRPGQGSNQPQHF
V: TRBV11-3; J: TRBJ1-2; CDR3: CASSFLTGPLAYGYTF
V: TRBV6-8; J: TRBJ2-1; CDR3: CASSYTPITSSYNEQFF
V: TRBV29-1; J: TRBJ1-5; CDR3: CSVETDNNQPQHF
V: TRBV4-1; J: TRBJ2-7; CDR3: CASSYSGTGEYEQYF
V: TRBV10-2; J: TRBJ2-1; CDR3: CASSEGSYNEQFF
V: TRBV28; J: TRBJ1-1; CDR3: CATDSIGQGTNTEAFF
V: TRBV18; J: TRBJ1-4; CDR3: CASSLGLDLGKLFF